A selection of T cell receptor beta chains follows, all from one sample in a study of blood T cell repertoires in COVID-19. Clones were sequenced by immunoSEQ multiplex PCR, and TCRdb holds only the in-frame ones, with some missing. The repertoire holds approximately 170,000 clones, 85% seen once, with roughly 8.4% in the top ten. Material: peripheral blood. These receptors originate from a woman older than 75 with COVID-19, enrolled during active disease. Both conserved end residues are part of each CDR3. A D gene is named only where the DNA matches it firmly. Some rows have no size entry. The others give once, few or many, or a class for an expanded clone.

TRBJ1-6,.,TRBV5-6,.,TGTGCCAGCAGCTCTCCTCGGGGGGGCCCAAATTCACCCCTCCACTTT,CASSSPRGGPNSPLHF
TRBJ2-3,TRBD2,TRBV10-3,.,TGTGCCACGAAGCGGGACGGCCCGGGGGTGGATACGCAGTATTTT,CATKRDGPGVDTQYF
TRBJ1-2,TRBD1,TRBV5-4,.,TGTGCCAGCAGCTTGGACAGGGGGCAGGACTATGGCTACACCTTC,CASSLDRGQDYGYTF
TRBJ2-3,TRBD2,TRBV5-1,once,TGCGCCAGCAGCGCAATGACTAGCGGGAGGGCCTCGGATACGCAGTATTTT,CASSAMTSGRASDTQYF
TRBJ2-1,TRBD2,TRBV5-4,.,TGTGCCAGCAGCTTCCCAGCGGGATTGGGGCCAAATGAGCAGTTCTTC,CASSFPAGLGPNEQFF
TRBJ1-2,.,TRBV5-4,.,TGTGCCAGCAGCGCTAATCTCAACAGCCTCTATGGCTACACCTTC,CASSANLNSLYGYTF
TRBJ1-1,.,TRBV11-3,.,TGTGCCAGCAGCTTAGACGGGACTCAAGCTTTCTTT,CASSLDGTQAFF
TRBJ2-3,.,TRBV5-1,.,TGCGCCAGCAGCCTCCCGGGAGATACGCAGTATTTT,CASSLPGDTQYF
TRBJ2-5,.,TRBV1,.,TGCACCAGCAGCCCATATAGCCCCGAGCGGGGGAAGTACCAAGAGACCCAGTACTTC,CTSSPYSPERGKYQETQYF
TRBJ2-3,.,TRBV9,.,TGTGCCAGCAGCGTAGGACTCGGCACAGATACGCAGTATTTT,CASSVGLGTDTQYF
TRBJ1-2,.,TRBV2,once,TGTGCCAGCAGTCCGGGGGTAAACTATGGCTACACCTTC,CASSPGVNYGYTF
TRBJ2-1,TRBD2,TRBV5-1,.,TGCGCCAGTGCTAGCGGGAGAAGTAACAACGGTGAGCAGTTCTTC,CASASGRSNNGEQFF
TRBJ1-3,.,TRBV5-4,.,TGTGCCAGCAGCCTCAGGGGCCAAGGAAACACCATATATTTT,CASSLRGQGNTIYF
TRBJ1-3,.,TRBV4-2,.,TGTGCCAGCAGCCAAGATCTGGCAGCTGGAAACACCATATATTTT,CASSQDLAAGNTIYF
TRBJ2-1,TRBD1,TRBV18,.,TGTGCCAGCTCACCACGGTTGGACAGGCTCTACAATGAGCAGTTCTTC,CASSPRLDRLYNEQFF
TRBJ1-4,TRBD1,TRBV24-1,.,TGTGCCACCAGTGACCCGGGACAGGGAAATGAAAAACTGTTTTTT,CATSDPGQGNEKLFF
TRBJ2-5,.,TRBV5-1,.,TGCGCCAGCAGACAGGGTTCAAGCCAAGAGACCCAGTACTTC,CASRQGSSQETQYF
TRBJ2-2,TRBD1,TRBV5-6,.,TGTGCCAGCAGCCACCGGGACAGGGTGACCACCGGGGAGCTGTTTTTT,CASSHRDRVTTGELFF
TRBJ1-1,TRBD1,TRBV5-4,.,TGTGCCAGCAGCTTGCGGGACAGGAACACTGAAGCTTTCTTT,CASSLRDRNTEAFF
TRBJ1-2,.,TRBV4-2,.,TGTGCCAGCAGCCAAGATCGAGGGGGTGGCTACACCTTC,CASSQDRGGGYTF
TRBJ2-1,.,TRBV6-6,.,TGTGCCAGCTTTGCCGATAGCAATGAGCAGTTCTTC,CASFADSNEQFF
TRBJ2-7,.,TRBV11-2,.,TGTGCCAGCAGCTTATACGCAGTATACGAGCAGTACTTC,CASSLYAVYEQYF
TRBJ1-1,.,TRBV5-1,.,TGCGCCAGCCGACTACCTACAGGGGAAGCTTTCTTT,CASRLPTGEAFF
TRBJ1-5,.,TRBV12-3/TRBV12-4,.,TGTGCCAGCAGTTTCGGTCGTAGTCAGCCCCAGCATTTT,CASSFGRSQPQHF
TRBJ1-2,.,TRBV27,few,TGTGCCAGCAGTTTCACGGGTTGGTTCGCTAACTATGGCTACACCTTC,CASSFTGWFANYGYTF
TRBJ1-5,.,TRBV6-6,once,TGTGCCAGCAGTTACGAGAGGAGGCGGCAGCCCCAGCATTTT,CASSYERRRQPQHF
TRBJ2-2,TRBD2,TRBV24-1,.,TGTGCCACCAGTGATTTGAAGGGGACTAGCGGGAGTTTAACCGGGGAGCTGTTTTTT,CATSDLKGTSGSLTGELFF
TRBJ1-1,.,TRBV19,once,TGTGCCAGCCATGAAGCTTTCTTT,CASHEAFF
TRBJ1-6,.,TRBV4-1,.,TGCGCCAGCAGCTCTGACTGGAGCTCCTATAATTCACCCCTCCACTTT,CASSSDWSSYNSPLHF
TRBJ1-4,.,TRBV5-1,.,TGCGCCAGCAGCCGGACAGAGCCTAATGAAAAACTGTTTTTT,CASSRTEPNEKLFF
TRBJ1-5,TRBD1,TRBV5-1,.,TGCGCCAGCAGCCAGGGGACAGAGAATCAGCCCCAGCATTTT,CASSQGTENQPQHF
TRBJ1-4,.,TRBV3-1/TRBV3-2,.,TGTGCCAGTAGTACCACGGGTGAAAAACTGTTTTTT,CASSTTGEKLFF
TRBJ1-2,.,TRBV29-1,.,TGCAGCGCCCTCCCCCCGGGGGGCTATGGCTACACCTTC,CSALPPGGYGYTF
TRBJ1-6,TRBD1,TRBV5-4,.,TGTGCCAGCAGCTTAAGGGACAGGCCCCAGGGTTCACCCCTCCACTTT,CASSLRDRPQGSPLHF
TRBJ2-7,TRBD2,TRBV11-1,.,TGTGCCAGCAGCTTAGAAGCGGGAGGCTACGAGCAGTACTTC,CASSLEAGGYEQYF